Listed here is a single TCR beta chain. CDR3 length equals 13 residues. Deletions cut 0 bases from V and 9 bases from J, with 11 bases between. Germline V gene data show CDR1 as SGDLS and CDR2 as YYNGEE. The sample comes from a study of blood T cell repertoires in COVID-19. Across the study: COVID-19 samples from acute and convalescent phases originated in the United States, Italy and Spain.

Source study methods: Estimated nucleated cell counts came from reference gene primer amplification. Measured with immunoSEQ multiplex PCR; TCRdb has only the in-frame clones, and not every one. The DNA gave D and trimming, while V, J and clone size come from that table. The data contain around 100,000 clones, roughly 84% of them singletons. The chain couples TRBV9 to TRBJ2-3; TRBD2 is a possible D gene (6 bases). This TCR was sampled from a woman of 80 years or more with acute or convalescent COVID-19. Sequencing was performed on peripheral blood. For the CDR3, the DNA is TGTGCCAGCAGCGTAGTGGGACTCCCAACGCAGTATTTT. Its protein product is CASSVVGLPTQYF.